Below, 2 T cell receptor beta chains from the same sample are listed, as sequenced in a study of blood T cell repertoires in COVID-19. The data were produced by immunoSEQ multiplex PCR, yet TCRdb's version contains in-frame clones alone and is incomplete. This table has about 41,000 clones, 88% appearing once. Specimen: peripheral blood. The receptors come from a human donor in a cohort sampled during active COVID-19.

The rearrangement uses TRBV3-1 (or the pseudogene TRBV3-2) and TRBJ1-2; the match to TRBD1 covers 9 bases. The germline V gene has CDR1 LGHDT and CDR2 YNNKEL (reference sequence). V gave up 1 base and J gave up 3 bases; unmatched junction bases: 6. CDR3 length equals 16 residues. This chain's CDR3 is CASSQAGTGRDYGYTF. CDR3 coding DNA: TGTGCCAGCAGCCAAGCCGGGACAGGGAGGGACTATGGCTACACCTTC.

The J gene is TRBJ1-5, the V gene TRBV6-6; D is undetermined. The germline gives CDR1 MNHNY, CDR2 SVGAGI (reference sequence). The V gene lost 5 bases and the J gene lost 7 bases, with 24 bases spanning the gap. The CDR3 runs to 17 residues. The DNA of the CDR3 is TGTGCCAGCAGTCCAATGAGGGTTTCCCCCTCCTGGCAGCCCCAGCATTTT. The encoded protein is CASSPMRVSPSWQPQHF.